This is a list of T cell receptor beta chains from one sample in a study of OX40 agonist ivuxolimab in advanced cancers. Some clones are missing from TCRdb's copy, which holds only in-frame ones; the method was immunoSEQ multiplex PCR. This table holds tens of thousands of clones, about three quarters found once. The specimen comprised CD4+ or CD8+ T cells sorted from blood, sampled in a trial of the OX40 agonist ivuxolimab. These TCRs come from an adult with an advanced solid tumor such as melanoma, head and neck, liver or kidney cancer. Each CDR3 is given with its conserved first and last residue. A D gene is named only where the DNA matches it firmly. Size is stated for part of the rows, as once, few or many counts, or as a class when the clone is expanded.

>.|TRBV6-5|15|TRBD2|TRBJ2-1
TGTGCCAGCAGAAGCGATCCTAGCGGCTACAATGAGCAGTTCTTC
CASRSDPSGYNEQFF
>.|TRBV6-1|14|.|TRBJ1-1
TGTGCCAGCCCGAGGGGGGGTATGAACACTGAAGCTTTCTTT
CASPRGGMNTEAFF
>few|TRBV5-4|13|TRBD2|TRBJ2-5
TGTGCCACTCAACTAGCGACCGGGGAGACCCAGTACTTC
CATQLATGETQYF
>.|TRBV14|15|.|TRBJ2-5
TGTGCCAGATCAAAGGGGCTACCGTTACAAGAGACCCAGTACTTC
CARSKGLPLQETQYF
>.|TRBV6-6|16|TRBD2|TRBJ2-1
TGTGCCAGCAGTTCGCCGGGTAGCGGGGGGGCAAATGAGCAGTTCTTC
CASSSPGSGGANEQFF
>.|TRBV9|14|.|TRBJ1-2
TGTGCCAGCAGCCCTGCCGGGGGCAGCTATGGCTACACCTTC
CASSPAGGSYGYTF
>.|TRBV30|15|TRBD2|TRBJ2-3
TGTGCCTGGAGTTCACTAGCGGGATTGCCAGATACGCAGTATTTT
CAWSSLAGLPDTQYF
>.|TRBV28|14|.|TRBJ1-5
TGTGCCAGCAGTACAGGACCGGCAAATCAGCCCCAGCATTTT
CASSTGPANQPQHF
>.|TRBV6-1|17|TRBD1|TRBJ1-5
TGTGCCAGCAGTGAAGCGTTGAGACAGGGGGCAGTGGAGCCCCAGCATTTT
CASSEALRQGAVEPQHF
>.|TRBV5-1|16|.|TRBJ2-5
TGCGCCAGCAGCTTGCAACCGGGACACCCAAGAGAGACCCAGTACTTC
CASSLQPGHPRETQYF
>.|TRBV7-9|14|.|TRBJ1-2
TGTGCCAGCAGCTTAGGGGACCAATTTACGGGCTACACCTTC
CASSLGDQFTGYTF
>few|TRBV7-3|13|.|TRBJ1-1
TGTGCCAGCAGCTTGAGGGGAAACACTGAAGCTTTCTTT
CASSLRGNTEAFF
>.|TRBV6-1|13|.|TRBJ1-3
TGTGCCAGCAGTGAGGCTTTCGGAAACACCATATATTTT
CASSEAFGNTIYF
>.|TRBV28|14|.|TRBJ2-7
TGTGCCAGCAGTTTGCCCCAGGGTGGGAACGAGCAGTACTTC
CASSLPQGGNEQYF
>.|TRBV7-3|14|TRBD1|TRBJ2-2
TGTGCCAGCAGTCAAACAGGGGGCACCGGGGAGCTGTTTTTT
CASSQTGGTGELFF